This is a list of T cell receptor beta chains from one sample in a study of T-cell reconstitution after alpha-beta-depleted transplantation in children. TCRdb itself ran the PCR reads through MiXCR, one entry per CDR3 protein. The sample records about 500,000 distinct CDR3 sequences, about 31% being singletons. This sample comprised PBMCs from the stem cell graft donor, obtained from the stem cell graft. These receptor sequences come from a human donor who donated a stem cell graft to a child with aplastic anemia. Both conserved end residues are part of each CDR3. Each record gives: CDR3 protein, CDR3 DNA, V gene, clone size, J gene, D gene. D genes are given only for firm matches. The size field is filled for only some rows; it gives once, few, many or a size class.

CDR3 protein: CSVRVGGNQPQHF
CDR3 DNA: TGCAGCGTCCGGGTAGGTGGCAATCAGCCCCAGCATTTT
V gene: TRBV29-1
clone size: few
J gene: TRBJ1-5
D gene: NA

CDR3 protein: CASSDRGGASEQYF
CDR3 DNA: TGTGCCAGCAGCGATAGGGGGGGGGCTAGCGAGCAGTACTTC
V gene: TRBV7-9
clone size: NA
J gene: TRBJ2-7
D gene: NA

CDR3 protein: CSASRVLRDTEAFF
CDR3 DNA: TGCAGTGCTAGTAGGGTTTTGCGGGACACTGAAGCTTTCTTT
V gene: TRBV20-1
clone size: NA
J gene: TRBJ1-1
D gene: NA

CDR3 protein: CASSRTGHNEQFF
CDR3 DNA: TGTGCCAGCAGTAGGACAGGGCACAATGAGCAGTTCTTC
V gene: TRBV6-5
clone size: NA
J gene: TRBJ2-1
D gene: TRBD1

CDR3 protein: CATGRYSNQPQHF
CDR3 DNA: TGTGCCACAGGACGTTATAGCAATCAGCCCCAGCATTTT
V gene: TRBV19
clone size: NA
J gene: TRBJ1-5
D gene: NA

CDR3 protein: CSVMTPAGQSFGAPNYGYTF
CDR3 DNA: TGCAGCGTTATGACCCCCGCGGGACAGTCCTTTGGCGCACCTAACTATGGCTACACCTTC
V gene: TRBV29-1
clone size: few
J gene: TRBJ1-2
D gene: TRBD1

CDR3 protein: CASSSRDRGRTDTQYF
CDR3 DNA: TGTGCCAGCAGCTCGAGGGACAGGGGGAGAACAGATACGCAGTATTTT
V gene: TRBV13
clone size: few
J gene: TRBJ2-3
D gene: TRBD1

CDR3 protein: CASRPEALGVEAFF
CDR3 DNA: TGTGCCAGCAGACCGGAAGCCTTAGGGGTTGAAGCTTTCTTT
V gene: TRBV7-9
clone size: NA
J gene: TRBJ1-1
D gene: NA

CDR3 protein: CASSLHEWAYEQYF
CDR3 DNA: TGTGCCAGCAGTTTACATGAATGGGCCTACGAGCAGTACTTC
V gene: TRBV12-3/TRBV12-4
clone size: NA
J gene: TRBJ2-7
D gene: NA

CDR3 protein: CASSFATGELFF
CDR3 DNA: TGTGCCAGCAGCTTCGCCACCGGGGAGCTGTTTTTT
V gene: TRBV7-2
clone size: NA
J gene: TRBJ2-2
D gene: NA

CDR3 protein: CASSPGTPLVTEAFF
CDR3 DNA: TGCGCCAGCAGCCCCGGGACACCCCTGGTCACTGAAGCTTTCTTT
V gene: TRBV5-1
clone size: once
J gene: TRBJ1-1
D gene: NA

CDR3 protein: CASSPPGGVNQPQHF
CDR3 DNA: TGTGCCAGCTCACCACCCGGAGGGGTTAATCAGCCCCAGCATTTT
V gene: TRBV18
clone size: few
J gene: TRBJ1-5
D gene: NA

CDR3 protein: CASSSPGRGTAEAFF
CDR3 DNA: TGTGCCAGCAGTTCCCCGGGACGGGGAACGGCTGAAGCTTTCTTT
V gene: TRBV6-2/TRBV6-3
clone size: few
J gene: TRBJ1-1
D gene: NA

CDR3 protein: CASSPPGERYIQYF
CDR3 DNA: TGTGCCAGCTCACCCCCCGGGGAGCGGTACATTCAGTACTTC
V gene: TRBV18
clone size: NA
J gene: TRBJ2-4
D gene: NA

CDR3 protein: CASSVPAGGGTGELFF
CDR3 DNA: TGTGCCAGCAGCGTCCCCGCGGGCGGGGGCACCGGGGAGCTGTTTTTT
V gene: TRBV9
clone size: NA
J gene: TRBJ2-2
D gene: TRBD2

CDR3 protein: CSVDYGGALGYTF
CDR3 DNA: TGCAGCGTTGATTACGGCGGCGCCCTTGGCTACACCTTC
V gene: TRBV29-1
clone size: NA
J gene: TRBJ1-2
D gene: NA

CDR3 protein: CASSWGRSDTQYF
CDR3 DNA: TGTGCCAGCAGCTGGGGGAGATCAGATACGCAGTATTTT
V gene: TRBV11-2
clone size: NA
J gene: TRBJ2-3
D gene: NA

CDR3 protein: CASSLNLVAEAFF
CDR3 DNA: TGTGCCAGCAGCCTAAACCTCGTGGCTGAAGCTTTCTTT
V gene: TRBV7-9
clone size: NA
J gene: TRBJ1-1
D gene: NA

CDR3 protein: CASSLARLNTGELFF
CDR3 DNA: TGCGCCAGCAGCTTGGCCAGGCTGAACACCGGGGAGCTGTTTTTT
V gene: TRBV5-1
clone size: NA
J gene: TRBJ2-2
D gene: NA

CDR3 protein: CASSPSILAGNEQFF
CDR3 DNA: TGTGCCAGCAGCCCGAGTATTTTAGCGGGGAATGAGCAGTTCTTC
V gene: TRBV7-7
clone size: NA
J gene: TRBJ2-1
D gene: TRBD2

CDR3 protein: CSASGDPGELFF
CDR3 DNA: TGCAGTGCTAGCGGGGACCCCGGGGAGCTGTTTTTT
V gene: TRBV20-1
clone size: NA
J gene: TRBJ2-2
D gene: NA

CDR3 protein: CASSYGVGIRDYQPQHF
CDR3 DNA: TGTGCCAGCAGTTACGGGGTTGGCATCAGGGACTATCAGCCCCAGCATTTT
V gene: TRBV6-2/TRBV6-3
clone size: few
J gene: TRBJ1-5
D gene: NA

CDR3 protein: CASSRDVAGDNEQFF
CDR3 DNA: TGCGCCAGCAGCCGTGACGTAGCGGGGGACAATGAGCAGTTCTTC
V gene: TRBV5-1
clone size: NA
J gene: TRBJ2-1
D gene: TRBD2

CDR3 protein: CASSHLAGPSSYNEQFF
CDR3 DNA: TGTGCCAGCAGCCACCTAGCTGGACCGAGCTCCTACAATGAGCAGTTCTTC
V gene: TRBV11-2
clone size: few
J gene: TRBJ2-1
D gene: NA

CDR3 protein: CASSQFRDRGYNEQFF
CDR3 DNA: TGCGCCAGCAGCCAGTTTAGGGACAGGGGATACAATGAGCAGTTCTTC
V gene: TRBV4-3
clone size: few
J gene: TRBJ2-1
D gene: TRBD1

CDR3 protein: CASSSPPSSGNTGELFF
CDR3 DNA: TGTGCCAGCAGCTCCCCGCCCTCCTCGGGGAACACCGGGGAGCTGTTTTTT
V gene: TRBV7-3
clone size: few
J gene: TRBJ2-2
D gene: NA

CDR3 protein: CASSSQGNSYNEQFF
CDR3 DNA: TGTGCCAGCAGCTCGCAGGGAAACTCCTACAATGAGCAGTTCTTC
V gene: TRBV5-6
clone size: NA
J gene: TRBJ2-1
D gene: NA

CDR3 protein: CSASGTSGRASYNEQFF
CDR3 DNA: TGCAGCGCGTCCGGGACTAGCGGGAGGGCCTCCTACAATGAGCAGTTCTTC
V gene: TRBV29-1
clone size: NA
J gene: TRBJ2-1
D gene: TRBD2

CDR3 protein: CASSLVGEKYNEQFF
CDR3 DNA: TGCGCCAGCAGCTTGGTTGGGGAGAAGTACAATGAGCAGTTCTTC
V gene: TRBV5-1
clone size: NA
J gene: TRBJ2-1
D gene: NA

CDR3 protein: CASSRDSVDEQFF
CDR3 DNA: TGTGCCAGCAGCAGGGACAGCGTCGATGAGCAGTTCTTC
V gene: TRBV7-9
clone size: NA
J gene: TRBJ2-1
D gene: TRBD1

CDR3 protein: CASRDTGTDANYGYTF
CDR3 DNA: TGTGCCAGCAGAGATACCGGGACAGATGCTAACTATGGCTACACCTTC
V gene: TRBV9
clone size: few
J gene: TRBJ1-2
D gene: TRBD1

CDR3 protein: CASSTHEGSLSSTDTQYF
CDR3 DNA: TGTGCCAGCAGTACCCATGAAGGGAGCCTCAGTAGCACAGATACGCAGTATTTT
V gene: TRBV28
clone size: NA
J gene: TRBJ2-3
D gene: NA

CDR3 protein: CASSEGAGTRTDTQYF
CDR3 DNA: TGTGCCAGCAGTGAAGGGGCGGGAACCCGCACAGATACGCAGTATTTT
V gene: TRBV2
clone size: NA
J gene: TRBJ2-3
D gene: NA

CDR3 protein: CASSPGTSGRREQFF
CDR3 DNA: TGTGCCAGCAGTCCCGGGACTAGCGGGAGACGTGAGCAGTTCTTC
V gene: TRBV28
clone size: few
J gene: TRBJ2-1
D gene: TRBD2

CDR3 protein: CSVEVAFYNEQFF
CDR3 DNA: TGCAGCGTTGAAGTTGCTTTCTACAATGAGCAGTTCTTC
V gene: TRBV29-1
clone size: few
J gene: TRBJ2-1
D gene: NA

CDR3 protein: CASSFSWEGRYGYTF
CDR3 DNA: TGTGCCAGCAGCTTCAGTTGGGAGGGACGCTATGGCTACACCTTC
V gene: TRBV5-6
clone size: NA
J gene: TRBJ1-2
D gene: NA

CDR3 protein: CASSRSREETYNEQFF
CDR3 DNA: TGTGCCAGCAGCCGGAGTCGGGAAGAGACATACAATGAGCAGTTCTTC
V gene: TRBV7-8
clone size: few
J gene: TRBJ2-1
D gene: NA

CDR3 protein: CSATRPREVNEQFF
CDR3 DNA: TGCAGTGCTACCCGTCCACGGGAGGTCAATGAGCAGTTCTTC
V gene: TRBV20-1
clone size: few
J gene: TRBJ2-1
D gene: TRBD2

CDR3 protein: CASSRTTDYEQYF
CDR3 DNA: TGTGCCAGCAGCCGAACAACAGACTACGAGCAGTACTTC
V gene: TRBV7-2
clone size: few
J gene: TRBJ2-7
D gene: NA

CDR3 protein: CASSFFGRGSPLHF
CDR3 DNA: TGTGCCAGCAGTTTCTTCGGGAGGGGTTCACCCCTCCACTTT
V gene: TRBV27
clone size: few
J gene: TRBJ1-6
D gene: NA

CDR3 protein: CASSLDSGQPQHF
CDR3 DNA: TGCGCCAGCAGCTTGGACAGCGGTCAGCCCCAGCATTTT
V gene: TRBV5-1
clone size: few
J gene: TRBJ1-5
D gene: NA

CDR3 protein: CASSLEGGGQPQHF
CDR3 DNA: TGTGCCAGCAGCTTAGAAGGAGGAGGGCAGCCCCAGCATTTT
V gene: TRBV5-1
clone size: many
J gene: TRBJ1-5
D gene: NA

CDR3 protein: CASSPRQGQGGQPQHF
CDR3 DNA: TGTGCCAGCAGTCCGAGACAGGGGCAGGGGGGTCAGCCCCAGCATTTT
V gene: TRBV12-3/TRBV12-4
clone size: NA
J gene: TRBJ1-5
D gene: TRBD1

CDR3 protein: CASSAPVGGGGNQPQHF
CDR3 DNA: TGTGCCAGCAGTGCCCCTGTCGGGGGAGGAGGCAATCAGCCCCAGCATTTT
V gene: TRBV6-1
clone size: few
J gene: TRBJ1-5
D gene: NA

CDR3 protein: CAWSYLQSNTEAFF
CDR3 DNA: TGTGCCTGGAGTTACCTACAGAGCAACACTGAAGCTTTCTTT
V gene: TRBV30
clone size: once
J gene: TRBJ1-1
D gene: NA